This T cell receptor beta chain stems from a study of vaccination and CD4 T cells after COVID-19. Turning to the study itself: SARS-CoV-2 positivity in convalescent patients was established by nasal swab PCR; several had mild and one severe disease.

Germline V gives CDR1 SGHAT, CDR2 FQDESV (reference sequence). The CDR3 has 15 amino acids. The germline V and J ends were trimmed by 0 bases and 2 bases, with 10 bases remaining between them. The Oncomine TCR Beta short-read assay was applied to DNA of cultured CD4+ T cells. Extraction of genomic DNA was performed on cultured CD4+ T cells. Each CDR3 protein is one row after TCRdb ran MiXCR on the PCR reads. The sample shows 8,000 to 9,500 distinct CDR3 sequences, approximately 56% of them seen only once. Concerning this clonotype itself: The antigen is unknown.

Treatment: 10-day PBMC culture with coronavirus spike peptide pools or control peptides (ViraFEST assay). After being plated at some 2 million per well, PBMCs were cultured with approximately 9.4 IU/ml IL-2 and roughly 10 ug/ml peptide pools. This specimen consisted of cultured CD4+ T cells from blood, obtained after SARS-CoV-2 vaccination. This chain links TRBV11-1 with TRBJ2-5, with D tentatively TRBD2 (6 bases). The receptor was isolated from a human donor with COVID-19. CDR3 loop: CASSLAAGHQETQYF. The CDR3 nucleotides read TGTGCCAGCAGCTTAGCGGCGGGGCATCAAGAGACCCAGTACTTC.